This entry lists 30 T cell receptor beta chains sequenced from one sample in a study of control samples from healthy donors and cancer patients. Sequencing was performed with immunoSEQ multiplex PCR; in TCRdb, only in-frame clones are kept and a portion is missing. Of more than 70,000 clones listed, roughly 90% are singletons. The sequencing input was blood. These TCRs come from a woman younger than 45 in good health.

The chain is built from TRBV14 and TRBJ2-3; tentatively, D is TRBD1 (6 bases). Looked up from germline, CDR1 is SGHDN and CDR2 is FVKESK. CDR3 length: 16 amino acids. V gave up 2 bases and J gave up 3 bases, with 15 bases separating them. The CDR3 loop reads CASSQSRTGMTDTQYF. The DNA for the CDR3 is TGTGCCAGCAGCCAAAGTCGAACAGGGATGACAGATACGCAGTATTTT.

V and J are TRBV7-9 and TRBJ2-5; a weak D match, TRBD2 (6 bases). Germline values: CDR1 SEHNR, CDR2 FQNEAQ (reference sequence). The CDR3 covers 15 residues. The V end was cut by 5 bases, the J end by 3 bases, with 16 bases between. The chain's CDR3 is CASSLRGREKETQYF. Written as DNA, the CDR3 is TGTGCCAGCAGCCTGCGGGGTCGGGAGAAAGAGACCCAGTACTTC.

The chain links TRBV29-1 to TRBJ2-7; 14 nucleotides match TRBD2. Germline trimming cut 1 base from V and 3 bases from J; bases unmatched to any gene: 8. CDR3 length: 17 amino acids. CDR1 is SQVTM and CDR2 is ANQGSEA in the germline V gene. CDR3 in amino acids: CSVEGTSGGSPYYEQYF. The DNA of the CDR3 is TGCAGCGTTGAAGGGACTAGCGGGGGGTCCCCCTACTACGAGCAGTACTTC.

V gene TRBV14 combines with J gene TRBJ2-7; D is possibly TRBD1 (5 bases). V lost 5 bases and J 6 bases, leaving 17 bases between the germline ends. Germline lookup yields CDR1 SGHDN and CDR2 FVKESK. The CDR3 runs to 14 residues. The CDR3 DNA is TGTGCCAGCAGCATTTCAGGGTGGGCTCGCGAGCAGTACTTC. It encodes CASSISGWAREQYF.

The V call is TRBV6-6, the J call TRBJ1-2; TRBD1 aligns across 8 bases. The CDR3 has 13 amino acids. Unmatched junction bases numbered 4, after V lost 5 bases and J lost 5 bases. From germline, CDR1 is MNHNY and CDR2 SVGAGI (reference sequence). The CDR3 bases are TGTGCCAGCAGTACGGGACAGGCTTATGGCTACACCTTC. Translation: CASSTGQAYGYTF.

This sequence joins TRBV9 and TRBJ2-2; D remains ambiguous. Germline lookup yields CDR1 SGDLS and CDR2 YYNGEE. V was trimmed by 2 bases and J by 0 bases, leaving 8 bases between them. The CDR3 has 15 amino acids. CDR3 in DNA: TGTGCCAGCAGCGTCGGAGTCGCGAACACCGGGGAGCTGTTTTTT. Translation: CASSVGVANTGELFF.

The rearrangement uses TRBV28 and TRBJ1-1; D remains unclear. The V gene lost 8 bases and the J gene lost 0 bases, with 4 bases spanning the gap. The length of the CDR3 is 11 residues. Germline CDR1 and CDR2: MDHEN and SYDVKM. CDR3 nucleotides: TGTGCCAGCGACATGAACACTGAAGCTTTCTTT. The encoded protein is CASDMNTEAFF.

In DNA form, the CDR3 reads TGTGCCTGGAGTGTAGGCCAGGGGATCGGAGCTTTCTTT. This translates into CAWSVGQGIGAFF. The rearrangement joins TRBV30 to TRBJ1-1; D may be TRBD1 (6 bases). Germline values: CDR1 GTSNPN, CDR2 SVGIG (reference sequence). The V end lost 0 bases, the J end lost 10 bases, and 15 bases lay between the germline ends. The CDR3 is made up of 13 amino acids.

This clone came up once. CDR3 residues: CASSLKGGQGVRPQHF. The CDR3 DNA reads TGTGCCAGCAGCTTGAAGGGAGGACAGGGGGTGCGGCCCCAGCATTTT. V and J are TRBV5-8 and TRBJ1-5; 10 bases map to TRBD1. The V segment lost 1 base and the J segment 9 bases; nucleotides outside the gene matches: 10. The length of the CDR3 is 16 residues. Per the germline V gene, CDR1 is SGHTS and CDR2 is YDEGEE. The full variable domain, its missing parts supplied by reference TRBV5-8 and TRBJ1-5, is EAGVTQSPTHLIKTRGQQATLRCSPISGHTSVYWYQQALGLGLQFLLWYDEGEERNRGNFPPRFSGRQFPNYSSELNVNALELEDSALYLCASSLKGGQGVRPQHFGDGTRLSIL.

This rearrangement joins TRBV10-3 to TRBJ2-7; no reliable D call. V was shortened by 7 bases and J by 1 base, with 11 bases between the two germline ends. The germline V gene encodes CDR1 ENHRY and CDR2 SYGVKD. This CDR3 is 13 amino acids long. CDR3 DNA sequence: TGTGCCATCACCTGGGCAGCATCCTACGAGCAGTACTTC. Amino acid sequence: CAITWAASYEQYF.

V gene TRBV4-1 combines with J gene TRBJ1-5; D gene ambiguous. The length of the CDR3 is 14 residues. Between the trimmed V and J ends, which lost 0 bases and 6 bases, there was a span of 9 bases. The germline CDR1 and CDR2 sequences are MGHRA and YSYEKL. The CDR3 coding sequence is TGCGCCAGCAGCCAAGATTCACAAATTCAGCCCCAGCATTTT. Residues: CASSQDSQIQPQHF.

The V and J genes are TRBV29-1 and TRBJ2-2; tentatively, D is TRBD1 (5 bases). The V gene lost 4 bases and the J gene lost 4 bases, with 16 bases spanning the gap. The germline CDR1 and CDR2 sequences are SQVTM and ANQGSEA. The CDR3 consists of 15 residues. CDR3 sequence: CSVVESSQGTGELFF. CDR3 nucleotide sequence: TGCAGCGTTGTGGAATCGAGTCAGGGCACCGGGGAGCTGTTTTTT.

The genes are TRBV25-1 and TRBJ2-5; maybe TRBD2 (5 bases). The CDR3 sequence is 11 residues long. The germline V gene encodes CDR1 MGHDK and CDR2 SYGVNS. V was cut by 10 bases and J by 7 bases, with 13 bases left in between. The CDR3 here is CATGLGRTQYF. The CDR3 nucleotides are TGTGCCACCGGACTCGGGCGGACCCAGTACTTC.

In nucleotides, the CDR3 is TGTGCCTGGAGGGCTGGGGCCTACGAGCAGTACTTC. It yields the protein CAWRAGAYEQYF. The rearrangement links TRBV30 to TRBJ2-7; D call uncertain. The V end lost 3 bases, the J end lost 2 bases, and 8 bases lay between the germline ends. In germline, CDR1 is GTSNPN, CDR2 SVGIG (reference sequence). CDR3 length equals 12 residues.

The rearrangement joins TRBV30 to TRBJ1-2, with TRBD1 matching over 8 bases. Germline V CDR1 and CDR2: GTSNPN, SVGIG (reference sequence). The CDR3 covers 10 residues. The CDR3 sequence: CGTGGYGYTF. DNA of the CDR3: TGTGGTACAGGGGGCTATGGCTACACCTTC.

The table lists this clone with a count of one. The rearrangement links TRBV27 to TRBJ1-6, with a possible D match to TRBD1 (6 bases). CDR3 size: 15 residues. Germline V gene sequence: CDR1 MNHEY, CDR2 SMNVEV (reference sequence). V lost 5 bases to trimming and J lost 10 bases, with 18 bases between them. The CDR3 here is CASSTHTGSGSPLHF. In DNA form, the CDR3 reads TGTGCCAGCAGTACCCATACAGGGTCAGGATCACCCCTCCACTTT.

For the CDR3, the DNA is TGTGCCAGCAGGGGACTGGGCATACCCTACGAGCAGTACTTC. As protein: CASRGLGIPYEQYF. The rearrangement uses TRBV6-6 and TRBJ2-7, with D perhaps TRBD2 (6 bases). V lost 6 bases, J lost 2 bases, and 14 bases lay in between. The V gene's germline CDR1 is MNHNY and CDR2 SVGAGI (reference sequence). The CDR3 consists of 14 residues.

CDR3: CASSGGGWEQYF. The CDR3 coding sequence is TGTGCCAGCAGCGGGGGCGGGTGGGAGCAGTACTTC. The chain has TRBV11-2 and TRBJ2-7; D is possibly TRBD1 (6 bases). This CDR3 comprises 12 residues. Germline CDR1 and CDR2: SGHAT and FQNNGV. V lost 5 bases to trimming and J lost 7 bases, with 12 bases between them.

The rearrangement uses TRBV7-9 and TRBJ1-2; D remains unclear. The CDR3 is 15 amino acids. CDR1 and CDR2 from the germline V gene are SEHNR and FQNEAQ (reference sequence). V lost 3 bases, J lost 8 bases, and 19 bases lay in between. The CDR3 DNA sequence: TGTGCCAGCAGCTTGGGTAACCGGGCCCCGGGGGGCTACACCTTC. It specifies CASSLGNRAPGGYTF.

The CDR3 nucleotides are TGTGCCAGCAGCTTATCGTCTAGCGCAACCTACAATGAGCAGTTCTTC. It specifies CASSLSSSATYNEQFF. This chain uses TRBV7-2 with TRBJ2-1, with TRBD2 as a possible D gene (6 bases). V was shortened by 2 bases and J by 2 bases, with 13 bases between the two germline ends. This CDR3 is 16 amino acids long. Germline V gene lookup returns CDR1 SGHTA and CDR2 FQGNSA.

The V gene is TRBV3-1 (or the pseudogene TRBV3-2), the J gene TRBJ2-5, with D possibly TRBD2 on 5 matching bases. Trimming stripped 4 bases from V and 7 bases from J, with 13 bases between. The CDR3 sequence is 13 residues long. Germline lookup yields CDR1 LGHDT and CDR2 YNNKEL (reference sequence). CDR3 region: CASSPDPRATQYF. DNA for the CDR3: TGTGCCAGCAGCCCCGACCCGAGGGCGACCCAGTACTTC.

V gene TRBV30 combines with J gene TRBJ1-1; unclear D gene. The V gene lost 4 bases and the J gene lost 0 bases, with 6 bases spanning the gap. There are 12 residues in the CDR3. Per germline, CDR1 GTSNPN and CDR2 SVGIG (reference sequence). CDR3 in DNA: TGTGCCTGGAAGGGCGTGAACACTGAAGCTTTCTTT. As protein: CAWKGVNTEAFF.

The chain links TRBV9 to TRBJ1-4, with no clear D. This CDR3 comprises 14 residues. Per the germline V gene, CDR1 is SGDLS and CDR2 is YYNGEE. Trimming stripped 0 bases from V and 7 bases from J, with 10 bases between. The CDR3 sequence: CASSVGLRSEKLFF. CDR3 in DNA: TGTGCCAGCAGCGTAGGCCTTAGAAGTGAAAAACTGTTTTTT.

The CDR3 nucleotides are TGTGCCAGCAGCATGACAGGGTTAGGTGAAAAACTGTTTTTT. Protein sequence: CASSMTGLGEKLFF. The V and J genes are TRBV5-6 and TRBJ1-4; TRBD1 aligns across 7 bases. CDR1 is SGHDT and CDR2 is YYEEEE in the germline V gene. V lost 4 bases, J lost 7 bases, and 7 bases stayed unmatched. The CDR3 contains 14 residues.

The J gene is TRBJ1-3, the V gene TRBV7-9; no definite D call. The CDR3 runs 15 residues. Germline loops: CDR1 SEHNR, CDR2 FQNEAQ (reference sequence). V was cut by 7 bases and J by 0 bases, with 13 bases left in between. The CDR3 spells CASTQFAYSGNTIYF. For the CDR3, the DNA is TGTGCCAGCACCCAGTTCGCATACTCTGGAAACACCATATATTTT.

This clone occurred a few times. This chain joins TRBV11-2 and TRBJ1-5, with 10 bases that match TRBD1. The length of the CDR3 is 15 residues. Trimming cost V 4 bases and J 6 bases; bases outside gene matches: 6. Germline V gene lookup returns CDR1 SGHAT and CDR2 FQNNGV. For the CDR3, the DNA is TGTGCCAGCAGCTCCACGACAGGGGGCGGTCAGCCCCAGCATTTT. Translation gives CASSSTTGGGQPQHF.

For this clone: An end of the junction differs from the germline gene, which may be a read error. Other nucleotide sequences in the sample specify the same CDR3. This chain uses TRBV11-2 with TRBJ2-7; 8 bases fit TRBD1. The CDR3 covers 15 residues. CDR1 is SGHAT, CDR2 FQNNGV, per germline. CDR3 protein: CASSYGQGSSYEQYF. CDR3 sequence (DNA): TGTGCCAGCAGCTACGGACAGGGTAGCTCCTACGAGCAGTACTTT.

The chain combines TRBV7-9 with TRBJ1-5; D uncertain. This CDR3 has 15 amino acids. Trimming cost V 1 base and J 9 bases, with 16 bases left between them. Germline V CDR1 and CDR2: SEHNR, FQNEAQ (reference sequence). Here the CDR3 DNA reads TGTGCCAGCAGCTTAGAGTCAGCAGCCGCAGGGCCCCAGCATTTT. Protein product: CASSLESAAAGPQHF. The full variable domain, with the rest looked up from reference TRBV7-9 and TRBJ1-5, is DTGVSQNPRHKITKRGQNVTFRCDPISEHNRLYWYRQTLGQGPEFLTYFQNEAQLEKSRLLSDRFSAERPKGSFSTLEIQRTEQGDSAMYLCASSLESAAAGPQHFGDGTRLSIL.

CDR3 coding DNA: TGTGCCAGCAGCCCCGAGGGAGGCGGGGGGCCCATATGGGGTGAGCAGTTCTTC. Its protein product is CASSPEGGGGPIWGEQFF. This chain uses TRBV11-2 with TRBJ2-1, with 8 bases identical to TRBD2. This CDR3 region has 18 residues. With 5 bases clipped from V and 9 bases from J, the junction kept 21 bases outside the gene matches. Per the germline V gene, CDR1 is SGHAT and CDR2 is FQNNGV.

V usage is TRBV6-2 or TRBV6-3 and J usage is TRBJ1-5, with D possibly TRBD1 on 5 matching bases. This CDR3 spans 14 amino acids. The V end lost 6 bases, the J end lost 6 bases, and 15 bases lay between the germline ends. Germline-derived CDR1 and CDR2 are MNHEY and SVGEGT. This chain's CDR3 is CASSPLGAGQPQHF. The CDR3 nucleotides are TGTGCCAGCAGCCCTCTTGGGGCTGGTCAGCCCCAGCATTTT.